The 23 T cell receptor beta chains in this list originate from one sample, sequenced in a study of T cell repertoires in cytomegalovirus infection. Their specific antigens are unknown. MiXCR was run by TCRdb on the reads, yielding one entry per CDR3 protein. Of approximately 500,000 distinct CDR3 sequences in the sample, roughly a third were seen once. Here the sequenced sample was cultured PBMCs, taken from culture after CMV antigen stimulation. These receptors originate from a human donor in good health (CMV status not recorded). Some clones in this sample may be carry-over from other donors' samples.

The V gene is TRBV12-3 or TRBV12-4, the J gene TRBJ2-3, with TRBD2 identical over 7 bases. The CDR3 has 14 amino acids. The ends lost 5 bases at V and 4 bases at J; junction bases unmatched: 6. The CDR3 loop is CASSPHREADTQYF. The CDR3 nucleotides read TGTGCCAGCAGTCCCCACCGGGAGGCAGATACGCAGTATTTT.

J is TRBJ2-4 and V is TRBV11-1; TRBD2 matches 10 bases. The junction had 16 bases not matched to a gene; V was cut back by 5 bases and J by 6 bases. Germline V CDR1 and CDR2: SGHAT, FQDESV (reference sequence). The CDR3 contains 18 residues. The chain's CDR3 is CASSPLIVSGRAPNIQYF. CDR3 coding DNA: TGTGCCAGCAGCCCCCTTATCGTCAGCGGGAGGGCCCCAAACATTCAGTACTTC.

In nucleotides, the CDR3 is TGTGCCAGCAGTTACGCGCAGGGGGCGTACGAGCAGTACTTC. Translation gives CASSYAQGAYEQYF. The gene calls are TRBV6-6 and TRBJ2-7; 8 bases agree with TRBD1. The V gene's germline CDR1 is MNHNY and CDR2 SVGAGI (reference sequence). The V segment lost 2 bases and the J segment 4 bases; nucleotides outside the gene matches: 4. CDR3 size: 14 residues.

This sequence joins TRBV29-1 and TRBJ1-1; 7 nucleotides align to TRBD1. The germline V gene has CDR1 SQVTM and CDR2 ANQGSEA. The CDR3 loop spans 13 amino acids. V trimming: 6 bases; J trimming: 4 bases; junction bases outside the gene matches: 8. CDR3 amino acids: CSVARDRGTEAFF. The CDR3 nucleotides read TGCAGCGTAGCCCGGGACAGAGGCACTGAAGCTTTCTTT.

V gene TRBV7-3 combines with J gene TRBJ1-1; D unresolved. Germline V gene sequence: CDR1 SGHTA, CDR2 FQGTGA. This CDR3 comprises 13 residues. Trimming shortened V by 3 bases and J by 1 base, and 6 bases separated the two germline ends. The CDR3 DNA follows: TGTGCCAGCAGCTTCAAACAGAACACTGAAGCTTTCTTT. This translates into CASSFKQNTEAFF.

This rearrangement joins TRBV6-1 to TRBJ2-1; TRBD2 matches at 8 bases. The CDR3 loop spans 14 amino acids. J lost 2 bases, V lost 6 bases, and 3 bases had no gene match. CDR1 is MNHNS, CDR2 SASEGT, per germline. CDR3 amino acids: CASRLAGTYNEQFF. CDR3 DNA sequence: TGTGCCAGCAGGTTAGCGGGGACCTACAATGAGCAGTTCTTC.

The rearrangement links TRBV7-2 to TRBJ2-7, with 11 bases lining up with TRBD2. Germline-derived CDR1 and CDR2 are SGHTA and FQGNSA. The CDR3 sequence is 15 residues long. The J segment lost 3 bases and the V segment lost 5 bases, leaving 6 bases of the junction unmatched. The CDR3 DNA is TGTGCCAGCAGCCAACTAGCGGGAGCCAACTACGAGCAGTACGTC. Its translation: CASSQLAGANYEQYV.

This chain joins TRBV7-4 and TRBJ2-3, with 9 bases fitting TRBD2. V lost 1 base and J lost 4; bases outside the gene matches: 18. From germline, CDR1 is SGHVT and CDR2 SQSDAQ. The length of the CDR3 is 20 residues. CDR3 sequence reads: CASSLDAGPFCGRAADTQYF. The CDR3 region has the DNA TGTGCCAGCAGCTTAGATGCGGGACCGTTCTGCGGGAGGGCCGCAGATACGCAGTATTTT.

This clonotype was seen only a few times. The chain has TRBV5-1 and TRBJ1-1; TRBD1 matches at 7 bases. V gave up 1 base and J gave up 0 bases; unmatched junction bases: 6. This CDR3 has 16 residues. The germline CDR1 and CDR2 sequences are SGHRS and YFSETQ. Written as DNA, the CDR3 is TGCGCCAGCAGCTTGCGGCAGGGGGGGATGAACACTGAAGCTTTCTTT. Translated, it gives CASSLRQGGMNTEAFF.

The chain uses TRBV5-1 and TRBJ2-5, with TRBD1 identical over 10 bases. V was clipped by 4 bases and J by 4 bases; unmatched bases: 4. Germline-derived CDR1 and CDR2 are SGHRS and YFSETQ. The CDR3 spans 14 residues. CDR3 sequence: CASSPGTGAETQYF. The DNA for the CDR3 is TGCGCCAGCAGCCCCGGGACAGGGGCAGAGACCCAGTACTTC.

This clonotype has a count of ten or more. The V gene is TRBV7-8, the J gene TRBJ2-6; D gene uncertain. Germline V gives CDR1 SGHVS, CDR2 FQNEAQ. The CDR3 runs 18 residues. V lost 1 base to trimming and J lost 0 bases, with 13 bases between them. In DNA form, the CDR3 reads TGTGCCAGCAGCTTAGGATTGGTATTGGGCTCTGGGGCCAACGTCCTGACTTTC. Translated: CASSLGLVLGSGANVLTF. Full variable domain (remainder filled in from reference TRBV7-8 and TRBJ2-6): GAGVSQSPRYKVAKRGQDVALRCDPISGHVSLFWYQQALGQGPEFLTYFQNEAQLDKSGLPSDRFFAERPEGSVSTLKIQRTQQEDSAVYLCASSLGLVLGSGANVLTFGAGSRLTVL.

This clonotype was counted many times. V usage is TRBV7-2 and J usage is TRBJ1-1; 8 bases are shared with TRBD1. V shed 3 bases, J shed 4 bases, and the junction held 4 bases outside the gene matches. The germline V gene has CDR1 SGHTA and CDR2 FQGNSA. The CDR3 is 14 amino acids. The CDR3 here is CASSFKQGGTEAFF. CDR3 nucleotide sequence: TGTGCCAGCAGCTTTAAACAGGGGGGCACTGAAGCTTTCTTT.

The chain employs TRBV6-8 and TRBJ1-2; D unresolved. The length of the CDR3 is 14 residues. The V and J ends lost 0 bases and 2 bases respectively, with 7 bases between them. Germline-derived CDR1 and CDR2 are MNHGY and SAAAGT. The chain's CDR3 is CASSYSTSNYGYTF. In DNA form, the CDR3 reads TGTGCCAGCAGTTACTCGACCTCGAACTATGGCTACACCTTC.

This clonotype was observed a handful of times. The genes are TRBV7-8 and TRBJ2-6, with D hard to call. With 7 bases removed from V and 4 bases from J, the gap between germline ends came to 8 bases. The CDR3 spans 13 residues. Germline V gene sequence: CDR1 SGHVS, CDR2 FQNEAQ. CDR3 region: CASNLGGANVLTF. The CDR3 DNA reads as TGTGCCAGCAACCTCGGCGGGGCCAACGTCCTGACTTTC.

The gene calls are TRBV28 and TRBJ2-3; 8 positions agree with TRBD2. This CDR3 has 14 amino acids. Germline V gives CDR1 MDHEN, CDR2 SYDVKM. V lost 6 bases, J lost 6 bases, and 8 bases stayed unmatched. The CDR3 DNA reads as TGTGCCAGCAGCCGGAGCGGGAGAGCGGATACGCAGTATTTT. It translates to CASSRSGRADTQYF.

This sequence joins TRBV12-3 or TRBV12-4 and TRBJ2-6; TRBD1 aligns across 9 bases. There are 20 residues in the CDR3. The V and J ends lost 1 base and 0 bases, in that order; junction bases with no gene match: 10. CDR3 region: CASSLDGGTGRFSGANVLTF. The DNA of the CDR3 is TGTGCCAGCAGTTTAGACGGTGGGACAGGGAGGTTCTCTGGGGCCAACGTCCTGACTTTC.

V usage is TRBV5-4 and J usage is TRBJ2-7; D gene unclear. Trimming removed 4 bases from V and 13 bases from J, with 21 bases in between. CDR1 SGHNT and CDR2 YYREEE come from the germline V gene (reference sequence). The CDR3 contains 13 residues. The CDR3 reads CASSDGGSIGYYF. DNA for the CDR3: TGTGCCAGCAGCGACGGCGGCTCCATAGGCTATTACTTC.

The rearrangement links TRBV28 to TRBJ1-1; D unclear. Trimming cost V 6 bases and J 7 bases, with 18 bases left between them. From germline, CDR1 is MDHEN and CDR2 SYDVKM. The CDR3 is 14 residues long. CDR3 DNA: TGTGCCAGCAGCCCGGGCCGACCGCCTGGTGAAGCTTTCTTT. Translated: CASSPGRPPGEAFF.

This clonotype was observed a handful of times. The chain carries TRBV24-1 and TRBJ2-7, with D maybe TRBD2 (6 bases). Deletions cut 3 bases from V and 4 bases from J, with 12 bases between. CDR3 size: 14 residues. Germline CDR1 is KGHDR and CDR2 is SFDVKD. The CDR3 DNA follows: TGTGCCACCAGTGATCCCGGGAGTTCTTACGAGCAGTACGTC. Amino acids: CATSDPGSSYEQYV.

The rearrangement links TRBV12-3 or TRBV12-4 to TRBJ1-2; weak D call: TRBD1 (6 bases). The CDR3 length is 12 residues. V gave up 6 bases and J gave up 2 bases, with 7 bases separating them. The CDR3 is CASRDRNYGYTF. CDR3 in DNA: TGTGCCAGCAGGGACAGAAACTATGGCTACACCTTC.

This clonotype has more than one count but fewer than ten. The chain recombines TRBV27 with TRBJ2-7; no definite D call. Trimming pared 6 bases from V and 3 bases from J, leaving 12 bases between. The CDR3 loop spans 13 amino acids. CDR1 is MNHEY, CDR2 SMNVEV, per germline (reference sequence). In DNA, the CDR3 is TGTGCCAGCAGCGTGCGCAAAAACTACGAGCAGTACTTC. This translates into CASSVRKNYEQYF.

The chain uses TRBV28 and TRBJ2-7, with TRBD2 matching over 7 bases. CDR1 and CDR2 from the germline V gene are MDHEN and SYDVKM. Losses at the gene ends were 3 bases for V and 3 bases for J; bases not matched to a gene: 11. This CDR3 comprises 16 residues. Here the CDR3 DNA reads TGTGCCAGCAGTTTGAGGCAAGGGGAGGGGAACTACGAGCAGTACTTC. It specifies CASSLRQGEGNYEQYF.

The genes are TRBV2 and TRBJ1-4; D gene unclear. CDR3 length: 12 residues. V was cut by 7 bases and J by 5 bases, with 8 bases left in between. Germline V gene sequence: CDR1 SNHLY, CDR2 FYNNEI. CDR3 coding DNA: TGTGCCAGCAAACGGTCGAATGAAAAACTGTTTTTT. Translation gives CASKRSNEKLFF.